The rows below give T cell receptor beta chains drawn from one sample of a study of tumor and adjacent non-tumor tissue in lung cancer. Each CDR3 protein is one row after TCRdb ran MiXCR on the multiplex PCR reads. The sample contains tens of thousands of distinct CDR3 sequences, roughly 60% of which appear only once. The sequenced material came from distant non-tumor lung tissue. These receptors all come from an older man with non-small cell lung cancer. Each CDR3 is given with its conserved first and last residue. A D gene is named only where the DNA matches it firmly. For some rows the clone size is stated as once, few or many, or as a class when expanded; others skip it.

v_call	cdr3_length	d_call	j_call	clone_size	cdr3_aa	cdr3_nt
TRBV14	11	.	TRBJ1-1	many	CASSLHREAFF	TGTGCCAGCAGCCTACACAGAGAAGCTTTCTTT
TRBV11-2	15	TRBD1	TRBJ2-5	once	CASSLGDRDKETQYF	TGTGCCAGTAGCTTAGGGGACAGGGATAAAGAGACCCAGTACTTC
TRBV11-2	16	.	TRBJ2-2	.	CANSLDRLVSAGELFF	TGTGCCAACAGCTTGGATCGACTAGTCTCGGCCGGGGAGCTGTTTTTT
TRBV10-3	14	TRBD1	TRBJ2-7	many	CAISEKGQGYEQYF	TGTGCCATCAGTGAAAAGGGACAGGGTTACGAGCAGTACTTC
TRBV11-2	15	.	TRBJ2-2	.	CASSPLAGNTGKLFF	TGTGCCAGCAGCCCCCTGGCAGGGAACACCGGGAAACTGTTTTTT
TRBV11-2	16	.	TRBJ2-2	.	CVSSLLGLRYTGELFF	TGTGTCAGCAGCTTATTAGGGTTGAGATACACCGGGGAGCTCTTTTTT
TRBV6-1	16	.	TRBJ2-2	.	CTSSDSQSSDTEELFF	TGTACCAGCAGTGATTCACAGAGTTCGGACACCGAGGAGCTGTTTTTT
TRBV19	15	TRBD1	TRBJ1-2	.	CASRKLQGTNYGYTF	TGTGCCAGTAGAAAGCTACAGGGGACTAACTATGGCTACACCTTC
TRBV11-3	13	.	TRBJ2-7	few	CASSLGGAYERYF	TGTGCCAGCAGCTTAGGAGGGGCCTACGAGCGGTACTTC
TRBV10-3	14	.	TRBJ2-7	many	CAITPGGGTYEQYF	TGTGCCATCACGCCCGGAGGCGGAACCTACGAGCAGTACTTC
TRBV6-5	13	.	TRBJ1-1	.	CVSSYPVVTEAFF	TGTGTCAGCAGTTACCCCGTGGTTACTGAAGCTTTCTTT
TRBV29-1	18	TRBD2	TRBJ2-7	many	CSVSGGGRTSGSLSEQYF	TGCAGCGTTTCCGGGGGTGGCCGGACTAGCGGGAGCCTCTCCGAGCAGTACTTC
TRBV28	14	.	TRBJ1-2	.	CASSTLGGDYGYTF	TGTGCCAGCAGTACCCTTGGGGGGGACTATGGTTACACCTTC
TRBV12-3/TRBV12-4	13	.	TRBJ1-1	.	CTSSLGRGYEAFF	TGTACCAGCAGTTTAGGTCGGGGCTACGAAGCTTTCTTT
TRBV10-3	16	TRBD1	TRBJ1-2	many	CAISEMLQGANYSYTF	TGTGCCATCAGTGAGATGTTGCAGGGGGCTAACTATAGCTACACCTTC
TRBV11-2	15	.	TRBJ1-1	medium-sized	CASSRSGTQNTEAFF	TGTGCCAGCAGCCGTTCCGGGACACAGAACACTGAAGCTTTCTTT
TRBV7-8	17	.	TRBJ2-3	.	CAGSLTHRGGEADTQYF	TGTGCCGGCAGCTTAACCCATCGGGGTGGGGAAGCAGATACGCAGTATTTT
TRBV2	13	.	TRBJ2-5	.	CACIVWKGETQYF	TGTGCCTGCATCGTATGGAAGGGGGAGACCCAGTACTTC
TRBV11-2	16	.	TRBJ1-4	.	CVSSLVGSPLREKLFF	TGTGTCAGCAGCTTAGTAGGGTCACCATTGCGTGAAAAACTGTTTTTT
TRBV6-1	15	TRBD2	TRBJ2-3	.	CASSGGLTGGDTQYF	TGTGCCAGCAGTGGAGGACTAACGGGAGGAGATACGCAGTATTTC